These 10 T cell receptor beta chains originate from one sample sequenced in a study of response to subunit inactivated influenza vaccine. TCRdb re-called the RT-PCR reads through MiXCR, storing one row per CDR3 protein. Here the sample spans hundreds of thousands of distinct CDR3 sequences, less than 20% being singletons. The sequencing used PBMCs from blood, collected about 5 days after vaccination. The origin of the receptors is a man between 50 and 59 years old who received an inactivated influenza vaccine.

This chain links TRBV3-1 with TRBJ1-2; no clear D gene. Germline V gives CDR1 LGHDT, CDR2 YNNKEL (reference sequence). The germline V and J ends were trimmed by 1 base and 8 bases, with 11 bases remaining between them. The CDR3 length is 13 residues. CDR3 nucleotide sequence: TGTGCCAGCAGCCAAGTCCTCGGTGGAGGCTACACCTTC. This codes for CASSQVLGGGYTF.

This clonotype has a count of ten or more. The V gene is TRBV6-2 or TRBV6-3, the J gene TRBJ1-1; D uncertain. Per the germline V gene, CDR1 is MNHEY and CDR2 is SVGEGT. The CDR3 extends over 12 amino acids. Trimming cost V 0 bases and J 7 bases, with 6 bases left between them. The CDR3 is CASSYSGFEAFF. CDR3 DNA sequence: TGTGCCAGCAGTTACTCAGGTTTTGAAGCTTTCTTT.

In this sample, this clonotype turned up many times. The chain couples TRBV10-3 to TRBJ2-3; 14 nucleotides agree with TRBD2. Germline loops: CDR1 ENHRY, CDR2 SYGVKD. V was clipped by 0 bases and J by 4 bases; unmatched bases: 0. This CDR3 has 16 residues. The chain's CDR3 is CAISESTSGGADTQYF. CDR3 nucleotides: TGTGCCATCAGTGAGTCGACTAGCGGGGGGGCAGATACGCAGTATTTT.

The V and J genes are TRBV7-2 and TRBJ2-2; D is perhaps TRBD1 or TRBD2 (5 bases each). There are 16 residues in the CDR3. The V gene lost 5 bases and the J gene lost 2 bases, with 15 bases spanning the gap. The germline CDR1 and CDR2 sequences are SGHTA and FQGNSA. The CDR3 is CASSPHMRGNTGELFF. The CDR3 DNA is TGTGCCAGCAGCCCCCATATGAGGGGTAACACCGGGGAGCTGTTTTTT. The full variable domain, rest sourced from reference TRBV7-2 and TRBJ2-2, is GAGVSQSPSNKVTEKGKDVELRCDPISGHTALYWYRQSLGQGLEFLIYFQGNSAPDKSGLPSDRFSAERTGGSVSTLTIQRTQQEDSAVYLCASSPHMRGNTGELFFGEGSRLTVL.

The chain uses TRBV11-2 and TRBJ2-7; D might be TRBD2 (5 bases). CDR3 length: 13 amino acids. Germline values: CDR1 SGHAT, CDR2 FQNNGV. V gave up 0 bases and J gave up 7 bases, with 10 bases separating them. The CDR3 here is CASSLERVREQYF. As DNA, the CDR3 is TGTGCCAGCAGCTTAGAGAGGGTGCGAGAGCAGTACTTC.

This clonotype was seen more than once but under ten times. This sequence joins TRBV3-1 and TRBJ1-2; no reliable D call. Germline V lookup: CDR1 LGHDT, CDR2 YNNKEL (reference sequence). The CDR3 is 13 residues long. The ends were cut back, 5 bases at V and 2 bases at J, with 9 bases in the middle. The CDR3 DNA reads as TGTGCCAGCAGCACCGAAGGGAACTATGGCTACACCTTC. It is translated as CASSTEGNYGYTF. Based on the CDR3 plus reference TRBV3-1 and TRBJ1-2, the full variable domain is DTAVSQTPKYLVTQMGNDKSIKCEQNLGHDTMYWYKQDSKKFLKIMFSYNNKELIINETVPNRFSPKSPDKAHLNLHINSLELGDSAVYFCASSTEGNYGYTFGSGTRLTVV.

This clonotype was counted between two and nine times. The J gene is TRBJ1-5, the V gene TRBV29-1, with 7 bases identical to TRBD1. Germline lookup yields CDR1 SQVTM and CDR2 ANQGSEA. The J segment lost 6 bases and the V segment lost 6 bases, leaving 8 bases of the junction unmatched. CDR3 length equals 13 residues. CDR3 loop: CSVETYRGQPQHF. CDR3 in DNA: TGCAGCGTCGAGACCTACAGGGGTCAGCCCCAGCATTTT.

The chain is built from TRBV28 and TRBJ2-5, with D maybe TRBD1 (6 bases). Per the germline V gene, CDR1 is MDHEN and CDR2 is SYDVKM. This CDR3 has 12 residues. Trimming took off 3 bases at V and 7 bases at J, with 9 bases between the two ends. CDR3 protein: CASSLGQRTQYF. DNA of the CDR3: TGTGCCAGCAGTTTGGGACAAAGGACCCAGTACTTC. Variable domain in full (rest from reference TRBV28 and TRBJ2-5): DVKVTQSSRYLVKRTGEKVFLECVQDMDHENMFWYRQDPGLGLRLIYFSYDVKMKEKGDIPEGYSVSREKKERFSLILESASTNQTSMYLCASSLGQRTQYFGPGTRLLVL.

This clonotype was observed at least ten times. This chain uses TRBV28 with TRBJ2-5; no definite D call. The CDR3 totals 16 residues. Germline V gene sequence: CDR1 MDHEN, CDR2 SYDVKM. The V end was cut by 5 bases, the J end by 1 base, with 17 bases between. CDR3 coding DNA: TGTGCCAGCAGTAAACCGACTGCTCAGGTCCAAGAGACCCAGTACTTC. This translates into CASSKPTAQVQETQYF. Full variable domain (rest looked up from reference TRBV28 and TRBJ2-5): DVKVTQSSRYLVKRTGEKVFLECVQDMDHENMFWYRQDPGLGLRLIYFSYDVKMKEKGDIPEGYSVSREKKERFSLILESASTNQTSMYLCASSKPTAQVQETQYFGPGTRLLVL.

The rearrangement uses TRBV6-2 or TRBV6-3 and TRBJ2-1; TRBD2 matches 7 bases. The germline gives CDR1 MNHEY, CDR2 SVGEGT. V shed 1 base, J shed 7 bases, and the junction held 10 bases outside the gene matches. The CDR3 is 16 residues long. Here the CDR3 reads CASSYYRAGVRNEQFF. Here the CDR3 DNA reads TGTGCCAGCAGTTACTATCGGGCGGGAGTCCGAAATGAGCAGTTCTTC.